The following is a TCR beta chain sequence with its context. This entry comes from a study of control samples from healthy donors and cancer patients. Germline values: CDR1 LNHNV, CDR2 YYDKDF (reference sequence). CDR3 size: 15 residues. Trimming cost V 5 bases and J 4 bases; bases outside gene matches: 6. The protocol was immunoSEQ multiplex PCR, while the TCRdb copy is restricted to in-frame clones and leaves out a portion. The data show around 170,000 clones, roughly nine tenths seen once. The sequence derives from a woman younger than 45 in good health. The V gene is TRBV15, the J gene TRBJ2-3; 10 nucleotides align to TRBD2. The sequenced sample was blood. In DNA form, the CDR3 reads TGTGCCACCAGCGTTAGACTAGCGGGCGCAGATACGCAGTATTTT. Amino acid sequence: CATSVRLAGADTQYF.